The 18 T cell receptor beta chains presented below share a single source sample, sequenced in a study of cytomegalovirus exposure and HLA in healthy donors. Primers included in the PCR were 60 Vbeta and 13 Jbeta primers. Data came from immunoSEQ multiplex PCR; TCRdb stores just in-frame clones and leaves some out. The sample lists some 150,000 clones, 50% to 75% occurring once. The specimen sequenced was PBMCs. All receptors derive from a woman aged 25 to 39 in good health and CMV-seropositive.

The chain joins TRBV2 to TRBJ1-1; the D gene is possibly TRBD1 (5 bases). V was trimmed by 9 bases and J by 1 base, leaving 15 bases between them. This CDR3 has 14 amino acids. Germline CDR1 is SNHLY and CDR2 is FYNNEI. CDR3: CASSRGPQNTEAFF. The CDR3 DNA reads TGTGCCAGTTCAAGGGGTCCACAGAACACTGAAGCTTTCTTT.

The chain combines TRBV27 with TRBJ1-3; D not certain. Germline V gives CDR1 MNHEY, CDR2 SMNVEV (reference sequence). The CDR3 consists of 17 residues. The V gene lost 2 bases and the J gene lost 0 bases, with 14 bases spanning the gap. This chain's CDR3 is CASSLRGRQVSGNTIYF. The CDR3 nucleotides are TGTGCCAGCAGTTTACGGGGTAGGCAGGTCTCTGGAAACACCATATATTTT.

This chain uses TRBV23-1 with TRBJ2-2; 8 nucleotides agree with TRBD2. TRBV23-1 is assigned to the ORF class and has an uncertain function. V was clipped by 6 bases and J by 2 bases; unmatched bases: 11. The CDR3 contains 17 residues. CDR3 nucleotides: TGCGCCAGCAGCCTACTAGCGGCTTCATCCAACACCGGGGAGCTGTTTTTT. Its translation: CASSLLAASSNTGELFF.

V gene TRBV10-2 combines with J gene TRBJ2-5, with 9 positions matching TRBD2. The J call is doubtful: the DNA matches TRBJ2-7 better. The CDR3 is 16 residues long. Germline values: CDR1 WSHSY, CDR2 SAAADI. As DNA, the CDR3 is TGCGCCAGCAGTGAGGGAGGGCTAGCGGGATTCTACGAGCAGTACTTC. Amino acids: CASSEGGLAGFYEQYF.

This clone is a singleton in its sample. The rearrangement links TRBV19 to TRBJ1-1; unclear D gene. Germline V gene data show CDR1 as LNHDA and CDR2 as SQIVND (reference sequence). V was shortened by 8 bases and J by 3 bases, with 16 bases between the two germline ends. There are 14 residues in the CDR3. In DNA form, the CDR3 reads TGTGCCAGTGCCGACATGGGCCCGTACACTGAAGCTTTCTTT. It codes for CASADMGPYTEAFF.

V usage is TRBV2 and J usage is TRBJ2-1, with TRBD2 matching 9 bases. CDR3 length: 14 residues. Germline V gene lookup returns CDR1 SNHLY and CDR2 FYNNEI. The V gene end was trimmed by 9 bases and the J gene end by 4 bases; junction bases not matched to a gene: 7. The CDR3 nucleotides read TGTGCCAGTGCGGGACTAGCTCGATACAATGAGCAGTTCTTC. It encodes CASAGLARYNEQFF.

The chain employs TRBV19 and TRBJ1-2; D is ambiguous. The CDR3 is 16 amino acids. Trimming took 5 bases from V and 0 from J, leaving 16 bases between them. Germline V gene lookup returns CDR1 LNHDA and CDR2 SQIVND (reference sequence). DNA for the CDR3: TGTGCCAGTAGTCCCCTCCAAAGGAGGGCTAACTATGGCTACACCTTC. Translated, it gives CASSPLQRRANYGYTF.

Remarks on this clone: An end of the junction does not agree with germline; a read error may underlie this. The CDR3, as DNA: TGCGCCAGCAGCCCCCAGGGGGCTTCCTCCAACGAGCAGTACTTC. It is translated as CASSPQGASSNEQYF. This chain links TRBV5-1 with TRBJ2-7, with 8 bases that match TRBD1. The V gene's germline CDR1 is SGHRS and CDR2 YFSETQ. The CDR3 has 15 amino acids.

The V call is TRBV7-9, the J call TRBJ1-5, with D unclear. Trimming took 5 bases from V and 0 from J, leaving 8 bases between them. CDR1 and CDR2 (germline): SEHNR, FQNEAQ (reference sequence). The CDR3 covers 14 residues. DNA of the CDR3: TGTGCCAGCAGCCTTGACTCTAGCAATCAGCCCCAGCATTTT. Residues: CASSLDSSNQPQHF.

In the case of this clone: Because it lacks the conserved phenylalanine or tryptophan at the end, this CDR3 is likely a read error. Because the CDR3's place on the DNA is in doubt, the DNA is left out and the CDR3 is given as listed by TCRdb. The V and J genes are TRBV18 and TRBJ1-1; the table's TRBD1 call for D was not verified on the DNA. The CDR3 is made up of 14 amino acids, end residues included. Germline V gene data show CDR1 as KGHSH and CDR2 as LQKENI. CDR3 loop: CASSPRQGLPRFPS.

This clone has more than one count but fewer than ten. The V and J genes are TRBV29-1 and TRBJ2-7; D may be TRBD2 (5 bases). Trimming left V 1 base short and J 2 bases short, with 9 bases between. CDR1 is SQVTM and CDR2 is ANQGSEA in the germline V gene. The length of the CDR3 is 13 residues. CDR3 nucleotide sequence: TGCAGCGTTGAAGCTTCCGGGACCTACGAGCAGTACTTC. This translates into CSVEASGTYEQYF.

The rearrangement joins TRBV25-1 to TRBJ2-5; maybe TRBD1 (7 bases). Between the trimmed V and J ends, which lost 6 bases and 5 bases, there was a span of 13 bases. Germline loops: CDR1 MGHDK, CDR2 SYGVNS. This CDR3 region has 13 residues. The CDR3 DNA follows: TGTGCCAGCAGACAGGGGAGGAGGGAGACCCAGTACTTC. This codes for CASRQGRRETQYF.

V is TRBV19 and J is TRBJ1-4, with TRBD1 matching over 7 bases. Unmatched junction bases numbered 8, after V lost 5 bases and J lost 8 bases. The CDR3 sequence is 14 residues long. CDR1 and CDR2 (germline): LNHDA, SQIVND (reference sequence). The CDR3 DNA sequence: TGTGCCAGTAGTCCACGGGGGACAGTCGAAAAACTGTTTTTT. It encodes CASSPRGTVEKLFF.

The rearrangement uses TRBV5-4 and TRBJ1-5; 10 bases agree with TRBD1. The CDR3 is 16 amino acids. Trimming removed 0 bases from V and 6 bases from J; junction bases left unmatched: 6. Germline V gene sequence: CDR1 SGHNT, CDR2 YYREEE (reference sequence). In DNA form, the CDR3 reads TGTGCCAGCAGCTTGGGCGGAGGACAGGGGGGTCAGCCCCAGCATTTT. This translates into CASSLGGGQGGQPQHF.

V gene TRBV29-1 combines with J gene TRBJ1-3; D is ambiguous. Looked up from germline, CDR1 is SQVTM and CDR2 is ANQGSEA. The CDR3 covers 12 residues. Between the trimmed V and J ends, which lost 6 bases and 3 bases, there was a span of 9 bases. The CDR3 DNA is TGCAGCGTCACTCTAGTTGGAAACACCATATATTTT. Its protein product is CSVTLVGNTIYF.

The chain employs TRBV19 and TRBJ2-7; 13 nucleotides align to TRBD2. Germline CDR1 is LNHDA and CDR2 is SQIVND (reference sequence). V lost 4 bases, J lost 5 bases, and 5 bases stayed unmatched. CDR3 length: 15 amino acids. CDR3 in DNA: TGTGCCAGTAGTAGACAGGGGACTAGCGGGAACGAGCAGTACTTC. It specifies CASSRQGTSGNEQYF.

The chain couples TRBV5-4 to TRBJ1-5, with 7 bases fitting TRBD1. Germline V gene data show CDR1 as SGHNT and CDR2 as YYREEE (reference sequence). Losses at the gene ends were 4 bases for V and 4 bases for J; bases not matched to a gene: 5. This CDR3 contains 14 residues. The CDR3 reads CASSLSGGNQPQHF. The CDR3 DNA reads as TGTGCCAGCAGCCTATCAGGGGGAAATCAGCCCCAGCATTTT. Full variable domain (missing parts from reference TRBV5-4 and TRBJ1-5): ETGVTQSPTHLIKTRGQQVTLRCSSQSGHNTVSWYQQALGQGPQFIFQYYREEENGRGNFPPRFSGLQFPNYSSELNVNALELDDSALYLCASSLSGGNQPQHFGDGTRLSIL.

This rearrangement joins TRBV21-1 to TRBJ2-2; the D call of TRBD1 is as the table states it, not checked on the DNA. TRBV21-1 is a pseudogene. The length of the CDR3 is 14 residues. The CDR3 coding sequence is TGTGCCAGCCTATTGGGGGCGCGCACCGGGGAGCTGTTTTTT. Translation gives CASLLGARTGELFF.